The clone carrying this T cell receptor (beta chain) appeared many times. This sample's time point: newly diagnosed GD, antithyroid drugs for less than 3 months. With RNA extracted from PBMCs as input, the TCR library was made. CDR3-region Arm-PCR and iRepertoire HTBI primers produced the TCR beta libraries. TCRdb ran MiXCR on the multiplex PCR reads and lists one entry per CDR3 protein. The table lists over 350,000 distinct CDR3 sequences, 12% to 15% of them singletons, with around a sixth in the top ten. The data derive from a study of regulatory T cells in long-lasting Graves disease. The germline CDR1 and CDR2 sequences are SEHNR and FQNEAQ (reference sequence). Trimming removed 5 bases from V and 5 bases from J; junction bases left unmatched: 5. The CDR3 sequence is 13 residues long. These same data were also listed under a study on T cells in Graves' hyperthyroidism and ophthalmopathy.

The TCR sequence derives from a woman aged 50 to 60 with Graves disease. The source was peripheral blood mononuclear cells (PBMCs), collected at new diagnosis, from a patient treated with antithyroid drugs. This chain links TRBV7-9 with TRBJ2-5, with 7 nucleotides matching TRBD1. The CDR3 protein is CASSQGTVETQYF. In DNA, the CDR3 is TGTGCCAGCAGCCAAGGGACAGTTGAGACCCAGTACTTC. Based on the CDR3 plus reference TRBV7-9 and TRBJ2-5, the full variable domain is DTGVSQNPRHKITKRGQNVTFRCDPISEHNRLYWYRQTLGQGPEFLTYFQNEAQLEKSRLLSDRFSAERPKGSFSTLEIQRTEQGDSAMYLCASSQGTVETQYFGPGTRLLVL.